The 3 T cell receptor beta chains below all came from one sample that was sequenced in a study of early T cells in non-severe SARS-CoV-2 infection. TCRdb reanalysed the 5' RACE reads using MiXCR and keeps one entry per CDR3 protein. The profile covers tens of thousands of distinct CDR3 sequences, with around 14% appearing a single time and less than 7% taken by the ten largest. Sequenced material: whole blood. All receptors come from an adult who was a healthcare worker with PCR-confirmed SARS-CoV-2 infection or an uninfected control (not recorded which).

A few counts support this clonotype. The chain combines TRBV7-2 with TRBJ1-4, with unresolved D. The germline CDR1 and CDR2 sequences are SGHTA and FQGNSA. Trimming pared 4 bases from V and 5 bases from J, leaving 11 bases between. The CDR3 loop spans 14 amino acids. CDR3 loop: CASSSPGLNEKLFF. The CDR3 DNA reads TGTGCCAGCAGCTCTCCGGGTCTGAATGAAAAACTGTTTTTT. The full variable domain, with the rest looked up from reference TRBV7-2 and TRBJ1-4, is GAGVSQSPSNKVTEKGKDVELRCDPISGHTALYWYRQSLGQGLEFLIYFQGNSAPDKSGLPSDRFSAERTGGSVSTLTIQRTQQEDSAVYLCASSSPGLNEKLFFGSGTQLSVL.

The gene calls are TRBV28 and TRBJ1-1; D ambiguous. The V gene's germline CDR1 is MDHEN and CDR2 SYDVKM. Trimming removed 6 bases from V and 4 bases from J, with 9 bases in between. The CDR3 runs 12 residues. The CDR3 sequence is CASRTKPTEAFF. Here the CDR3 DNA reads TGTGCCAGCAGGACCAAACCCACTGAAGCTTTCTTT.

This clonotype occurred many times. The chain is built from TRBV7-9 and TRBJ1-1, with a possible D match to TRBD1 (6 bases). The CDR3 extends over 13 amino acids. V lost 4 bases and J lost 8, with 14 bases in between. The germline CDR1 and CDR2 sequences are SEHNR and FQNEAQ (reference sequence). CDR3 amino acids: CASSSGQWEEAFF. As DNA, the CDR3 is TGTGCCAGCAGCTCTGGACAGTGGGAAGAAGCTTTCTTT.